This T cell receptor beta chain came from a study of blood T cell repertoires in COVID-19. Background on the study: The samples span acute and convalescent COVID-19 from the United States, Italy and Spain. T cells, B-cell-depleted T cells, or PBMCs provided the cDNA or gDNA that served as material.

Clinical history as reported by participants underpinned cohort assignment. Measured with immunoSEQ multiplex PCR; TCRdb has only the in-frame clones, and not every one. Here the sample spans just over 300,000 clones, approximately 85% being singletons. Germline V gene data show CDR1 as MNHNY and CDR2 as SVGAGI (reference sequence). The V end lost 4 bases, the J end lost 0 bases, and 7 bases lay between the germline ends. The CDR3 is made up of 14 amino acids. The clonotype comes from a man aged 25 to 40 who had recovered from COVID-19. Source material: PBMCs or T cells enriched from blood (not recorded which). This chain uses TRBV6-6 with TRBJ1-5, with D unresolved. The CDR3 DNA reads TGTGCCAGCAGTTTAGGAGATAGCAATCAGCCCCAGCATTTT. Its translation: CASSLGDSNQPQHF.